The 30 T cell receptor beta chains listed next were all sequenced from one sample in a study of cytomegalovirus exposure and HLA in healthy donors. The method was immunoSEQ multiplex PCR; TCRdb's version includes in-frame clones alone and lacks a portion of them. Here the sample spans 50,000 to 65,000 clones, 95% being singletons. The sequenced material came from PBMCs. These receptors all come from a woman between 18 and 29 years old in good health and CMV-seropositive.

The chain employs TRBV9 and TRBJ2-2; a weak D match, TRBD2 (5 bases). Looked up from germline, CDR1 is SGDLS and CDR2 is YYNGEE. The ends were cut back, 4 bases at V and 4 bases at J, with 20 bases in the middle. The CDR3 has 17 amino acids. The CDR3 protein is CASSPLPQSRVTGELFF. The CDR3 region has the DNA TGTGCCAGCAGCCCTCTTCCCCAGTCGAGGGTCACCGGGGAGCTGTTTTTT.

Written as DNA, the CDR3 is TGTGCCAGCAGTTACAATACAGGGTACGAGCAGTACTTC. As protein: CASSYNTGYEQYF. The chain couples TRBV27 to TRBJ2-7; a weak D match, TRBD1 (6 bases). The CDR3 spans 13 residues. Germline CDR1 MNHEY, CDR2 SMNVEV (reference sequence). V was pared by 4 bases and J by 4 bases, with 11 bases between.

The chain couples TRBV4-1 to TRBJ2-1; a weak D match, TRBD1 (5 bases). The CDR3 extends over 15 amino acids. In germline, CDR1 is MGHRA, CDR2 YSYEKL. Trimming left V 0 bases short and J 5 bases short, with 11 bases between. The CDR3 is CASSQEGPLDNEQFF. The CDR3 region has the DNA TGCGCCAGCAGCCAAGAGGGGCCCCTTGACAATGAGCAGTTCTTC.

The CDR3 protein is CASNPLGGRGPTDTQYF. DNA of the CDR3: TGTGCCAGCAACCCATTGGGCGGGAGGGGGCCCACAGATACGCAGTATTTT. The chain combines TRBV7-9 with TRBJ2-3; 9 bases are a match to TRBD2. CDR3 size: 17 residues. The germline V gene encodes CDR1 SEHNR and CDR2 FQNEAQ (reference sequence). Unmatched junction bases numbered 13, after V lost 7 bases and J lost 2 bases.

The chain joins TRBV7-2 to TRBJ2-2, with TRBD2 matching over 10 bases. The CDR3 has 18 amino acids. Trimming removed 0 bases from V and 1 base from J; junction bases left unmatched: 5. Per the germline V gene, CDR1 is SGHTA and CDR2 is FQGNSA. The CDR3 loop reads CASSLAVGLAVNTGELFF. CDR3 coding DNA: TGTGCCAGCAGCTTAGCCGTCGGACTAGCGGTGAACACCGGGGAGCTGTTTTTT.

This clone was detected only once. CDR3 residues: CALAGGFYEQYF. The CDR3 DNA is TGTGCCTTGGCGGGGGGGTTCTACGAGCAGTACTTC. V is TRBV30 and J is TRBJ2-7, with 9 bases that match TRBD2. CDR3 length: 12 amino acids. Germline V CDR1 and CDR2: GTSNPN, SVGIG (reference sequence). V was pared by 7 bases and J by 3 bases, with 4 bases of the junction left unmatched. The complete variable domain, with remaining parts taken from reference TRBV30 and TRBJ2-7, reads SQTIHQWPATLVQPVGSPLSLECTVEGTSNPNLYWYRQAAGRGLQLLFYSVGIGQISSEVPQNLSASRPQDRQFILSSKKLLLSDSGFYLCALAGGFYEQYFGPGTRLTVT.

The J gene is TRBJ2-3, the V gene TRBV7-9; the match to TRBD2 covers 7 bases. There are 19 residues in the CDR3. CDR1 is SEHNR, CDR2 FQNEAQ, per germline (reference sequence). J gave up 2 bases and V 1 base, and 15 bases lay outside the gene matches. The CDR3 reads CASSLGPGGALSNTDTQYF. The CDR3 DNA follows: TGTGCCAGCAGCTTAGGCCCGGGGGGAGCACTTTCCAACACAGATACGCAGTATTTT.

The CDR3 reads CAWTSNRGSEQFF. CDR3 bases: TGTGCCTGGACTTCTAACCGGGGGAGCGAGCAGTTCTTC. The chain is built from TRBV30 and TRBJ2-1; a weak D match, TRBD2 (6 bases). The V end was cut by 4 bases, the J end by 10 bases, with 17 bases between. The CDR3 has 13 amino acids. The V gene's germline CDR1 is GTSNPN and CDR2 SVGIG (reference sequence).

The chain joins TRBV7-9 to TRBJ1-2; D might be TRBD1 (5 bases). The CDR3 contains 12 residues. V lost 4 bases, J lost 7 bases, and 10 bases lay in between. Germline lookup yields CDR1 SEHNR and CDR2 FQNEAQ (reference sequence). This chain's CDR3 is CASSSEGVGYTF. CDR3 DNA: TGTGCCAGCAGCTCAGAAGGGGTTGGCTACACCTTC.

V usage is TRBV2 and J usage is TRBJ1-2; a weak D match, TRBD1 (6 bases). V was pared by 6 bases and J by 9 bases, with 17 bases between. The germline gives CDR1 SNHLY, CDR2 FYNNEI. This CDR3 has 13 residues. CDR3 DNA: TGTGCCAGCAGCGGGACAAGTAGGTTGAGCTACACCTTC. Residues: CASSGTSRLSYTF.

V is TRBV29-1 and J is TRBJ1-5, with 8 positions matching TRBD1. CDR1 is SQVTM, CDR2 ANQGSEA, per germline. CDR3 length: 13 amino acids. Unmatched junction bases numbered 6, after V lost 7 bases and J lost 4 bases. The chain's CDR3 is CSARTGTNQPQHF. The CDR3 DNA sequence: TGCAGCGCCCGGACAGGGACTAATCAGCCCCAGCATTTT.

The chain links TRBV18 to TRBJ1-1; 8 nucleotides match TRBD1. Germline-derived CDR1 and CDR2 are KGHSH and LQKENI. The CDR3 runs to 16 residues. The junction had 5 bases not matched to a gene; V was cut back by 1 base and J by 1 base. The CDR3 spells CASSPLDQGANTEAFF. In DNA form, the CDR3 reads TGTGCCAGCTCACCACTCGATCAGGGGGCGAACACTGAAGCTTTCTTT. Combining the CDR3 with reference TRBV18 and TRBJ1-1 gives the whole variable domain NAGVMQNPRHLVRRRGQEARLRCSPMKGHSHVYWYRQLPEEGLKFMVYLQKENIIDESGMPKERFSAEFPKEGPSILRIQQVVRGDSAAYFCASSPLDQGANTEAFFGQGTRLTVV.

This chain connects TRBV6-5 to TRBJ2-7; possible D gene TRBD2, 6 bases. The length of the CDR3 is 14 residues. Deletions cut 2 bases from V and 4 bases from J, with 12 bases between. CDR1 is MNHEY and CDR2 is SVGAGI in the germline V gene. The CDR3 loop reads CASSYTSGVYEQYF. The CDR3 bases are TGTGCCAGCAGTTACACTTCGGGAGTTTACGAGCAGTACTTC.

The chain recombines TRBV6-1 with TRBJ1-4, with no clear D. V lost 5 bases and J 3 bases, leaving 10 bases between the germline ends. CDR3 length: 14 amino acids. CDR1 is MNHNS and CDR2 is SASEGT in the germline V gene. This chain's CDR3 is CASSHSRPNEKLFF. The DNA of the CDR3 is TGTGCCAGCAGTCATTCGCGTCCTAATGAAAAACTGTTTTTT.

This chain connects TRBV7-2 to TRBJ1-2; TRBD1 might be the D (6 bases). Trimming removed 8 bases from V and 0 bases from J, with 16 bases in between. Germline loops: CDR1 SGHTA, CDR2 FQGNSA. The CDR3 is 15 residues long. The CDR3 loop is CASGKNRASNYGYTF. The CDR3 DNA reads as TGTGCCAGCGGAAAGAACAGGGCCTCTAACTATGGCTACACCTTC. Using reference TRBV7-2 and TRBJ1-2 for the parts outside the CDR3, the full variable domain is GAGVSQSPSNKVTEKGKDVELRCDPISGHTALYWYRQSLGQGLEFLIYFQGNSAPDKSGLPSDRFSAERTGGSVSTLTIQRTQQEDSAVYLCASGKNRASNYGYTFGSGTRLTVV.

This clone was seen a single time. The chain has TRBV28 and TRBJ1-2; 12 bases agree with TRBD1. Looked up from germline, CDR1 is MDHEN and CDR2 is SYDVKM. V trimming: 5 bases; J trimming: 6 bases; junction bases outside the gene matches: 13. The CDR3 length is 17 residues. This CDR3 is CASSITGTGGDIDGYTF. The CDR3 DNA reads as TGTGCCAGCAGTATTACCGGGACAGGGGGCGATATTGATGGCTACACCTTC.

The V gene is TRBV28, the J gene TRBJ1-2; 7 nucleotides agree with TRBD1. Germline trimming cut 8 bases from V and 4 bases from J; bases unmatched to any gene: 10. The CDR3 runs to 14 residues. CDR1 MDHEN and CDR2 SYDVKM come from the germline V gene. CDR3 region: CASGNLGGPYGYTF. The CDR3 DNA sequence: TGTGCCAGCGGAAACTTAGGGGGCCCCTATGGCTACACCTTC.

This rearrangement joins TRBV15 to TRBJ1-3, with D unclear. Germline CDR1 reads LNHNV; CDR2 reads YYDKDF (reference sequence). The V gene lost 8 bases and the J gene lost 4 bases, with 9 bases spanning the gap. The CDR3 is 12 residues long. CDR3 residues: CATGLLGNTIYF. DNA of the CDR3: TGTGCCACCGGTTTACTGGGAAACACCATATATTTT.

The chain has TRBV6-5 and TRBJ2-2; D perhaps matches TRBD1 (6 bases). The CDR3 consists of 14 residues. The V gene's germline CDR1 is MNHEY and CDR2 SVGAGI. V shed 5 bases and J shed 1 base, with 8 bases lying between them. In DNA form, the CDR3 reads TGTGCCAGCAGTGAACAGGGGAACACCGGGGAGCTGTTTTTT. This encodes CASSEQGNTGELFF.

The chain couples TRBV27 to TRBJ1-5; no clear D gene. V lost 3 bases, J lost 3 bases, and 9 bases lay in between. The CDR3 has 14 amino acids. Per the germline V gene, CDR1 is MNHEY and CDR2 is SMNVEV (reference sequence). The CDR3 protein is CASSLHRSNQPQHF. As DNA, the CDR3 is TGTGCCAGCAGTTTGCACAGATCCAATCAGCCCCAGCATTTT.

CDR3: CSVEEGTGFANTEAFF. The CDR3, as DNA: TGCAGCGTTGAAGAGGGGACAGGGTTTGCGAACACTGAAGCTTTCTTT. V and J are TRBV29-1 and TRBJ1-1; 9 bases are shared with TRBD1. The CDR3 is made up of 16 amino acids. Germline trimming cut 0 bases from V and 1 base from J; bases unmatched to any gene: 6. Germline CDR1 reads SQVTM; CDR2 reads ANQGSEA.

V and J are TRBV6-5 and TRBJ1-5, with D unresolved. The V end was cut by 2 bases, the J end by 2 bases, with 10 bases between. The germline CDR1 and CDR2 sequences are MNHEY and SVGAGI. The CDR3 totals 15 residues. For the CDR3, the DNA is TGTGCCAGCAGTTACGGGCGGGGTGGCAATCAGCCCCAGCATTTT. Its translation: CASSYGRGGNQPQHF.

V and J are TRBV19 and TRBJ1-1, with D possibly TRBD1 on 5 matching bases. Trimming took off 7 bases at V and 11 bases at J, with 17 bases between the two ends. The CDR3 covers 12 residues. From germline, CDR1 is LNHDA and CDR2 SQIVND (reference sequence). CDR3 in amino acids: CASTSRGRSAFF. The CDR3 bases are TGTGCCAGTACCTCGCGGGGACGGTCTGCTTTCTTT. Combining the CDR3 with reference TRBV19 and TRBJ1-1 gives the whole variable domain DGGITQSPKYLFRKEGQNVTLSCEQNLNHDAMYWYRQDPGQGLRLIYYSQIVNDFQKGDIAEGYSVSREKKESFPLTVTSAQKNPTAFYLCASTSRGRSAFFGQGTRLTVV.

This clone was seen a handful of times. The J gene is TRBJ2-7, the V gene TRBV27; no clear D gene. The CDR3 is 13 amino acids. V was trimmed by 3 bases and J by 3 bases, leaving 9 bases between them. Germline lookup yields CDR1 MNHEY and CDR2 SMNVEV (reference sequence). CDR3 protein: CASSLAPGYEQYF. CDR3 nucleotides: TGTGCCAGCAGTTTGGCCCCAGGCTACGAGCAGTACTTC.

The chain employs TRBV2 and TRBJ2-7; D is ambiguous. The CDR3 has 15 amino acids. The germline V gene has CDR1 SNHLY and CDR2 FYNNEI. V lost 2 bases and J lost 4, with 15 bases in between. CDR3 bases: TGTGCCAGCAGTGAATTTCTCAGTGACTTATACGAGCAGTACTTC. Protein: CASSEFLSDLYEQYF. Based on the CDR3 plus reference TRBV2 and TRBJ2-7, the full variable domain is EPEVTQTPSHQVTQMGQEVILRCVPISNHLYFYWYRQILGQKVEFLVSFYNNEISEKSEIFDDQFSVERPDGSNFTLKIRSTKLEDSAMYFCASSEFLSDLYEQYFGPGTRLTVT.

The sample holds one count of this clone. V gene TRBV5-1 combines with J gene TRBJ2-1; possible D gene TRBD2, 5 bases. The V gene's germline CDR1 is SGHRS and CDR2 YFSETQ. This CDR3 region has 15 residues. V was clipped by 3 bases and J by 0 bases, with 10 bases between them. The CDR3, as DNA: TGCGCCAGCAGCTCGTCGGGGAGCTCCTACAATGAGCAGTTCTTC. The encoded protein is CASSSSGSSYNEQFF.

The DNA of the CDR3 is TGTGCCAGCAGCCCTCGGGGGGGCAGCTATGGCTACACCTTC. It codes for CASSPRGGSYGYTF. The chain employs TRBV7-3 and TRBJ1-2, with D possibly being TRBD1 (6 bases). Germline V gene sequence: CDR1 SGHTA, CDR2 FQGTGA. The CDR3 runs to 14 residues. The V end was cut by 5 bases, the J end by 4 bases, with 14 bases between.

This rearrangement joins TRBV2 to TRBJ2-5; TRBD1 matches at 9 bases. The CDR3 is 15 amino acids. From germline, CDR1 is SNHLY and CDR2 FYNNEI. V shed 3 bases and J 4 bases; nucleotides not matched to a gene: 6. For the CDR3, the DNA is TGTGCCAGCAGTGAGGGACAGGGAGGAGGAGAGACCCAGTACTTC. It is translated as CASSEGQGGGETQYF.

This clone was counted a single time. This chain links TRBV7-2 with TRBJ1-1; weak D call: TRBD1 (6 bases). The CDR3 consists of 16 residues. Deletions cut 5 bases from V and 0 bases from J, with 16 bases between. CDR1 and CDR2 from the germline V gene are SGHTA and FQGNSA. This CDR3 reads CASSQPLQGMNTEAFF. CDR3 nucleotide sequence: TGTGCCAGCAGCCAGCCCCTCCAGGGGATGAACACTGAAGCTTTCTTT.

The V and J genes are TRBV11-3 and TRBJ2-3, with 9 bases identical to TRBD1. V was clipped by 1 base and J by 4 bases; unmatched bases: 3. The CDR3 contains 15 residues. The V gene's germline CDR1 is SGHNT and CDR2 YENEEA. The CDR3 region is CASSLGGTGPDTQYF. The CDR3 nucleotides are TGTGCCAGCAGCTTAGGGGGGACAGGGCCAGATACGCAGTATTTT. The entire variable domain, with the rest obtained from reference TRBV11-3 and TRBJ2-3, is as follows: EAGVVQSPRYKIIEKKQPVAFWCNPISGHNTLYWYLQNLGQGPELLIRYENEEAVDDSQLPKDRFSAERLKGVDSTLKIQPAELGDSAVYLCASSLGGTGPDTQYFGPGTRLTVL.